The 18 T cell receptor beta chains in this list originate from one sample, sequenced in a study of T cell responses to AZD1222 COVID-19 vaccine. TCRdb's copy holds only in-frame clones and misses some; the assay was immunoSEQ multiplex PCR. The table lists some 120,000 clones, around 85% of them singletons. The source was peripheral blood, collected 28 days after the second AZD1222 dose. These receptor sequences come from an adult who received the AZD1222 COVID-19 vaccine.

The CDR3 DNA is TGTGCCAGTAGCGGGACAGGGGCCAGCTCCTATAATTCACCCCTCCACTTT. Protein: CASSGTGASSYNSPLHF. The J gene is TRBJ1-6, the V gene TRBV19, with 10 bases fitting TRBD1. The CDR3 spans 17 residues. With V trimmed by 6 bases and J by 0 bases, 5 bases remained unmatched. CDR1 is LNHDA and CDR2 is SQIVND in the germline V gene (reference sequence).

This clone is a singleton in its sample. The chain carries TRBV28 and TRBJ1-3; D is uncertain. The germline V gene has CDR1 MDHEN and CDR2 SYDVKM. The germline V and J ends were trimmed by 2 bases and 2 bases, with 7 bases remaining between them. This CDR3 spans 14 amino acids. The CDR3 nucleotides are TGTGCCAGCAGTTTACCCCAGACTGGAAACACCATATATTTT. This gives the protein CASSLPQTGNTIYF.

V usage is TRBV29-1 and J usage is TRBJ1-5; TRBD1 aligns across 9 bases. The CDR3 covers 14 residues. Germline CDR1 and CDR2: SQVTM and ANQGSEA. V shed 4 bases and J 1 base; nucleotides not matched to a gene: 2. The CDR3, as DNA: TGCAGCGTTGGGGACAGGGAAAGCAATCAGCCCCAGCATTTT. Residues: CSVGDRESNQPQHF.

The chain couples TRBV6-5 to TRBJ1-2, with TRBD1 identical over 11 bases. V lost 5 bases, J lost 8 bases, and 7 bases stayed unmatched. The CDR3 has 14 residues. Germline values: CDR1 MNHEY, CDR2 SVGAGI. As DNA, the CDR3 is TGTGCCAGCAGTACCGGACAGGGGGCTGGAGGCTACACCTTC. Its protein product is CASSTGQGAGGYTF.

The V call is TRBV15, the J call TRBJ2-1, with D perhaps assigned TRBD1 or TRBD2 (6 bases each). Trimming cost V 5 bases and J 0 bases, with 14 bases left between them. Germline CDR1 is LNHNV and CDR2 is YYDKDF (reference sequence). This CDR3 spans 16 amino acids. CDR3 nucleotide sequence: TGTGCCACCAGCGATCGTAAGGGGGGCTCCTACAATGAGCAGTTCTTC. This translates into CATSDRKGGSYNEQFF.

The chain combines TRBV3-1 (or the pseudogene TRBV3-2) with TRBJ1-1; no definite D call. This CDR3 contains 14 residues. V shed 4 bases and J shed 10 bases, with 19 bases lying between them. CDR1 is LGHDT, CDR2 YNNKEL, per germline (reference sequence). The CDR3 sequence is CASSRKGLLWGAFF. Written as DNA, the CDR3 is TGTGCCAGCAGCCGAAAGGGCCTTCTTTGGGGAGCTTTCTTT.

This rearrangement joins TRBV4-1 to TRBJ2-1; maybe TRBD2 (5 bases). The CDR3 runs 15 residues. Germline-derived CDR1 and CDR2 are MGHRA and YSYEKL. V was shortened by 7 bases and J by 0 bases, with 13 bases between the two germline ends. CDR3 bases: TGCGCCAGCAAGCGGATACTTAGCTCCTACAATGAGCAGTTCTTC. Its translation is CASKRILSSYNEQFF.

This clone was detected a few times. This chain joins TRBV30 and TRBJ2-4; no firm D call. From germline, CDR1 is GTSNPN and CDR2 SVGIG (reference sequence). This CDR3 contains 11 residues. The V gene lost 4 bases and the J gene lost 6 bases, with 7 bases spanning the gap. As DNA, the CDR3 is TGTGCCTGGACTGGCCTAAACATTCAGTACTTC. Its protein is CAWTGLNIQYF.

V gene TRBV28 combines with J gene TRBJ1-2; D is undetermined. CDR1 MDHEN and CDR2 SYDVKM come from the germline V gene. The CDR3 is made up of 12 amino acids. Trimming took 7 bases from V and 2 from J, leaving 8 bases between them. The CDR3 nucleotides read TGTGCCAGCATGGTTCTGAACTATGGCTACACCTTC. The encoded protein is CASMVLNYGYTF.

The chain is built from TRBV7-9 and TRBJ1-1; D not certain. Germline V gene lookup returns CDR1 SEHNR and CDR2 FQNEAQ (reference sequence). This CDR3 is 15 amino acids long. The germline V and J ends were trimmed by 4 bases and 4 bases, with 16 bases remaining between them. CDR3 region: CASSWGLAAGTEAFF. As DNA, the CDR3 is TGTGCCAGCAGCTGGGGATTGGCTGCGGGCACTGAAGCTTTCTTT.

This chain links TRBV7-2 with TRBJ1-6; D gene unclear. This CDR3 spans 14 amino acids. The germline V and J ends were trimmed by 3 bases and 2 bases, with 5 bases remaining between them. The germline V gene has CDR1 SGHTA and CDR2 FQGNSA. In DNA form, the CDR3 reads TGTGCCAGCAGCTTCGTACCCTATAATTCACCCCTCCACTTT. Translating it yields CASSFVPYNSPLHF. Combining the CDR3 with reference TRBV7-2 and TRBJ1-6 gives the whole variable domain GAGVSQSPSNKVTEKGKDVELRCDPISGHTALYWYRQSLGQGLEFLIYFQGNSAPDKSGLPSDRFSAERTGGSVSTLTIQRTQQEDSAVYLCASSFVPYNSPLHFGNGTRLTVT.

The chain employs TRBV7-9 and TRBJ2-7; 7 bases are shared with TRBD2. The J segment lost 4 bases and the V segment lost 7 bases, leaving 7 bases of the junction unmatched. Germline V gene lookup returns CDR1 SEHNR and CDR2 FQNEAQ (reference sequence). This CDR3 has 13 residues. The CDR3 loop reads CASTAPGGYEQYF. The CDR3 DNA follows: TGTGCCAGCACCGCCCCGGGGGGTTACGAGCAGTACTTC.

The genes are TRBV7-8 and TRBJ2-7, with 13 bases aligning to TRBD2. Germline V gives CDR1 SGHVS, CDR2 FQNEAQ. The CDR3 has 15 residues. V was clipped by 4 bases and J by 3 bases; unmatched bases: 3. Here the CDR3 reads CASSSGLAGIYEQYF. Here the CDR3 DNA reads TGTGCCAGCAGCTCGGGACTAGCGGGGATCTACGAGCAGTACTTC. The full variable domain, rest sourced from reference TRBV7-8 and TRBJ2-7, is GAGVSQSPRYKVAKRGQDVALRCDPISGHVSLFWYQQALGQGPEFLTYFQNEAQLDKSGLPSDRFFAERPEGSVSTLKIQRTQQEDSAVYLCASSSGLAGIYEQYFGPGTRLTVT.

The rearrangement uses TRBV7-3 and TRBJ1-1; 8 nucleotides line up with TRBD1. CDR1 SGHTA and CDR2 FQGTGA come from the germline V gene. V lost 5 bases and J lost 3; bases outside the gene matches: 2. The CDR3 consists of 13 residues. The CDR3 here is CASSTQGDTEAFF. CDR3 in DNA: TGTGCCAGCAGCACACAGGGGGACACTGAAGCTTTCTTT.

The V gene is TRBV30, the J gene TRBJ1-6; D remains ambiguous. Germline V gene lookup returns CDR1 GTSNPN and CDR2 SVGIG (reference sequence). The CDR3 is 16 residues long. The V end lost 3 bases, the J end lost 0 bases, and 12 bases lay between the germline ends. CDR3 in DNA: TGTGCCTGGAGGGAAAGGGAGAGCTCCTATAATTCACCCCTCCACTTT. This gives the protein CAWRERESSYNSPLHF. The variable domain in full, with the rest retrieved from reference TRBV30 and TRBJ1-6, is SQTIHQWPATLVQPVGSPLSLECTVEGTSNPNLYWYRQAAGRGLQLLFYSVGIGQISSEVPQNLSASRPQDRQFILSSKKLLLSDSGFYLCAWRERESSYNSPLHFGNGTRLTVT.

The V and J genes are TRBV28 and TRBJ2-2; D might be TRBD1 or TRBD2, each matching 5 bases. This CDR3 region has 12 residues. Trimming took off 6 bases at V and 9 bases at J, with 11 bases between the two ends. Germline CDR1 is MDHEN and CDR2 is SYDVKM. The CDR3 is CASSEGMRELFF. CDR3 coding DNA: TGTGCCAGCAGCGAGGGGATGAGGGAGCTGTTTTTT.

This rearrangement joins TRBV5-4 to TRBJ2-7; weak D call: TRBD1 (5 bases). The germline V gene has CDR1 SGHNT and CDR2 YYREEE (reference sequence). Trimming removed 3 bases at V and 2 bases at J, with 12 bases between. This CDR3 is 14 amino acids long. CDR3 sequence reads: CASSSPTVTYEQYF. The CDR3 region has the DNA TGTGCCAGCAGCTCACCGACAGTTACCTACGAGCAGTACTTC.

V is TRBV3-1 (or the pseudogene TRBV3-2) and J is TRBJ1-1; TRBD1 aligns across 10 bases. The CDR3 length is 14 residues. The ends lost 8 bases at V and 6 bases at J; junction bases unmatched: 9. Germline assignment: CDR1 LGHDT and CDR2 YNNKEL (reference sequence). The CDR3 is CASGGTGALPEAFF. DNA of the CDR3: TGTGCCAGCGGGGGGACAGGGGCTCTTCCTGAAGCTTTCTTT.